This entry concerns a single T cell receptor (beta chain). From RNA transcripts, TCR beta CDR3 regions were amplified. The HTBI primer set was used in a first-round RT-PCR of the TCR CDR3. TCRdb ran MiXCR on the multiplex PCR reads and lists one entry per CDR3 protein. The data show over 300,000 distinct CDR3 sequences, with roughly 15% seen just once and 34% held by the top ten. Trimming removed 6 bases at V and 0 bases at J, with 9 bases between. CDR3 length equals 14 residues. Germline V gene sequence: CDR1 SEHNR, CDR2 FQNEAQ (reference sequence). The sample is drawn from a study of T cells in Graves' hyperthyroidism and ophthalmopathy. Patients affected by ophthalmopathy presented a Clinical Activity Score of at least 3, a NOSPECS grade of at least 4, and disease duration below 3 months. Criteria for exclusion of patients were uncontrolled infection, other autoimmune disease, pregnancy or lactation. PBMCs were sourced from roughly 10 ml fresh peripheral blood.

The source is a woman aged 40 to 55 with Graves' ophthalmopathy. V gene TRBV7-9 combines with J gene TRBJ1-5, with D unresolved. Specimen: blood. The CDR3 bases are TGTGCCAGCAGTTTCCATTATAGCAATCAGCCCCAGCATTTT. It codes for CASSFHYSNQPQHF. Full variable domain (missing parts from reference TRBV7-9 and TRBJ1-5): DTGVSQNPRHKITKRGQNVTFRCDPISEHNRLYWYRQTLGQGPEFLTYFQNEAQLEKSRLLSDRFSAERPKGSFSTLEIQRTEQGDSAMYLCASSFHYSNQPQHFGDGTRLSIL.